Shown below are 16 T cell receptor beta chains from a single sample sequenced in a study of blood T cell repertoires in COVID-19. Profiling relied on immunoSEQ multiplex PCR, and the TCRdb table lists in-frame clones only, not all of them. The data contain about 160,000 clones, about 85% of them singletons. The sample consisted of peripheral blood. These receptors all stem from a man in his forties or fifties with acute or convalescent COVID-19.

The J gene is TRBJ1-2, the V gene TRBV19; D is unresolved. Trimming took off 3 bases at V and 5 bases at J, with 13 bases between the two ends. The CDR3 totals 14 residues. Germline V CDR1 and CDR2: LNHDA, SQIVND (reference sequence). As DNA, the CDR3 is TGTGCCAGTAGTATTACTAGACTCGGGTATGGCTACACCTTC. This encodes CASSITRLGYGYTF.

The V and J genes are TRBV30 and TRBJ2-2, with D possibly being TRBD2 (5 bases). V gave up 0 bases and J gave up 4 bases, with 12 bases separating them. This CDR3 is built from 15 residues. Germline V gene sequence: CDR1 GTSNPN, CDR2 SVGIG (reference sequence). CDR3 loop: CAWSVGLRATGELFF. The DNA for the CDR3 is TGTGCCTGGAGTGTGGGTCTGCGGGCCACCGGGGAGCTGTTTTTT.

CDR3 residues: CAWSVGQANRNEKLFF. DNA of the CDR3: TGTGCCTGGAGTGTAGGCCAGGCAAACCGAAATGAAAAACTGTTTTTT. J is TRBJ1-4 and V is TRBV30; no definite D call. V lost 0 bases, J lost 5 bases, and 16 bases lay in between. Germline V gene data show CDR1 as GTSNPN and CDR2 as SVGIG (reference sequence). The CDR3 has 16 amino acids.

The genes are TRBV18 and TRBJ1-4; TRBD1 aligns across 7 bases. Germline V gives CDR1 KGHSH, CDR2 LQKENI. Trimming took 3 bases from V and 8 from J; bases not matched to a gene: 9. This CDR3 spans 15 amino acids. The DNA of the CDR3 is TGTGCCAGCTCACCGAGCCAGGGGGTGGCGGAAAAACTGTTTTTT. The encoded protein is CASSPSQGVAEKLFF.

The CDR3 sequence: CASSRTGSNYGYTF. CDR3 nucleotides: TGTGCCAGTAGTCGGACAGGGAGCAACTATGGCTACACCTTC. The J gene is TRBJ1-2, the V gene TRBV19, with 8 bases lining up with TRBD1. The CDR3 spans 14 residues. Germline assignment: CDR1 LNHDA and CDR2 SQIVND (reference sequence). With 5 bases clipped from V and 2 bases from J, the junction kept 4 bases outside the gene matches.

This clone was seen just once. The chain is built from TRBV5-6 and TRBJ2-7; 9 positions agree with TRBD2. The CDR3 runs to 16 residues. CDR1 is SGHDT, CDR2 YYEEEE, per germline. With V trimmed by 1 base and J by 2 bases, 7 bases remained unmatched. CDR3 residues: CASSLLKSSGAYEQYF. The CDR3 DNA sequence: TGTGCCAGCAGCTTGCTGAAATCTAGCGGGGCCTACGAGCAGTACTTC. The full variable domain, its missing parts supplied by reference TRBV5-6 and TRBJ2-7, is DAGVTQSPTHLIKTRGQQVTLRCSPKSGHDTVSWYQQALGQGPQFIFQYYEEEERQRGNFPDRFSGHQFPNYSSELNVNALLLGDSALYLCASSLLKSSGAYEQYFGPGTRLTVT.

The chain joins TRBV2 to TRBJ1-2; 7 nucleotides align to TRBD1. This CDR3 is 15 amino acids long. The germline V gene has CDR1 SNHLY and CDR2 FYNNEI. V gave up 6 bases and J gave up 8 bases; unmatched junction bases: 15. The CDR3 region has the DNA TGTGCCAGCAGCGTCCCCCCACAAGGGGGCGGAGGCTACACCTTC. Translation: CASSVPPQGGGGYTF.

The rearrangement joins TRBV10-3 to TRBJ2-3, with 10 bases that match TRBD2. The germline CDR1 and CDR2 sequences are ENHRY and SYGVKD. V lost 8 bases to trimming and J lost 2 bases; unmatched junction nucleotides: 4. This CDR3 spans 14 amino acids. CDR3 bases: TGTGCCATCTCCAGCGGGGGGGTCACAGATACGCAGTATTTT. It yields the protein CAISSGGVTDTQYF.

The CDR3 DNA sequence: TGTGCCAGCAGCTCTAGCGGGGGGGCAGGGACGCAGTATTTT. It specifies CASSSSGGAGTQYF. The chain joins TRBV11-1 to TRBJ2-3, with 12 bases aligning to TRBD2. J lost 9 bases, V lost 4 bases, and 5 bases had no gene match. The CDR3 is 14 residues long. The germline CDR1 and CDR2 sequences are SGHAT and FQDESV (reference sequence).

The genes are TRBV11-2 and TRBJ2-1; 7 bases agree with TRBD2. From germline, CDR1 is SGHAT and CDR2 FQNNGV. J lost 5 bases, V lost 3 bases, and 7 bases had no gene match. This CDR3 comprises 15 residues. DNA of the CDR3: TGTGCCAGCAGCTTCGGGGGGAAATCGAACAATGAGCAGTTCTTC. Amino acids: CASSFGGKSNNEQFF.

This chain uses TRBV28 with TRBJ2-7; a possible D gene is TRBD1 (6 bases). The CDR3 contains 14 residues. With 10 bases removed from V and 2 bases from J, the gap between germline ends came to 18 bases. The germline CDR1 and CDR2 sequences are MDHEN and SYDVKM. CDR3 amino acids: CATRPTGRTYEQYF. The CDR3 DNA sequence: TGTGCCACCCGGCCGACAGGAAGAACCTACGAGCAGTACTTC. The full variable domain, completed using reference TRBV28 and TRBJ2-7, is DVKVTQSSRYLVKRTGEKVFLECVQDMDHENMFWYRQDPGLGLRLIYFSYDVKMKEKGDIPEGYSVSREKKERFSLILESASTNQTSMYLCATRPTGRTYEQYFGPGTRLTVT.

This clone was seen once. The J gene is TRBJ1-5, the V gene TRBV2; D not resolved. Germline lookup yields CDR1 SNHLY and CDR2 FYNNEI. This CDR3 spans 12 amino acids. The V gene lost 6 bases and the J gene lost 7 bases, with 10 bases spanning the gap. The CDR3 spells CASRRFGQPQHF. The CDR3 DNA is TGTGCCAGCAGGAGGTTTGGCCAGCCCCAGCATTTT.

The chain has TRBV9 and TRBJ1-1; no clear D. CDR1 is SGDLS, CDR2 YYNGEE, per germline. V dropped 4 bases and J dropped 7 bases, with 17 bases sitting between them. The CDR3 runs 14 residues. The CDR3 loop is CASSPRGSDFEAFF. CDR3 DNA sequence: TGTGCCAGCAGCCCCCGGGGAAGTGACTTTGAAGCTTTCTTT.

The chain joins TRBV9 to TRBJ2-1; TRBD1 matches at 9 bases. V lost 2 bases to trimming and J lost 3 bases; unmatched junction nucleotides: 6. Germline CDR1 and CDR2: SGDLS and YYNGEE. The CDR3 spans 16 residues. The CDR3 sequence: CASSVAGQGGYNEQFF. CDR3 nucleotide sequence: TGTGCCAGCAGCGTCGCGGGACAGGGAGGCTACAATGAGCAGTTCTTC.

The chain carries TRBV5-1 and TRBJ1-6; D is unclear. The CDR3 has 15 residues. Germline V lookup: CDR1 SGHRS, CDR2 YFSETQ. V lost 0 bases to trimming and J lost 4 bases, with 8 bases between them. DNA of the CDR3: TGCGCCAGCAGCTTGGCCGAGGGTTATAATTCACCCCTCCACTTT. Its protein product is CASSLAEGYNSPLHF.

This CDR3 reads CASSIDRDRRGQPQHF. The CDR3 coding sequence is TGTGCCAGTAGTATAGATCGGGACAGAAGGGGACAGCCCCAGCATTTT. The rearrangement uses TRBV19 and TRBJ1-5; TRBD1 agrees at 7 bases. Germline lookup yields CDR1 LNHDA and CDR2 SQIVND (reference sequence). The V gene end was trimmed by 0 bases and the J gene end by 7 bases; junction bases not matched to a gene: 9. The CDR3 is 16 amino acids.